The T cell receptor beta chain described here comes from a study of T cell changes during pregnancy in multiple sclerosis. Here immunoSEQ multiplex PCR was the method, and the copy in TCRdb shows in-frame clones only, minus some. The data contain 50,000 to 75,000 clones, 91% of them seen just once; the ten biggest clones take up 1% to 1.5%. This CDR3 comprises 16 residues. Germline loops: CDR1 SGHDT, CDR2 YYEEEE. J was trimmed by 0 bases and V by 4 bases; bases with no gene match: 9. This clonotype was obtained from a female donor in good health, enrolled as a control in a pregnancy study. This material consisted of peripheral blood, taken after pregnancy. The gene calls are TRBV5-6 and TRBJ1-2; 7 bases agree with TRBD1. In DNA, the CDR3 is TGTGCCAGCAGCCTGACAGGGCAGGGAGCTAACTATGGCTACACCTTC. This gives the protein CASSLTGQGANYGYTF.